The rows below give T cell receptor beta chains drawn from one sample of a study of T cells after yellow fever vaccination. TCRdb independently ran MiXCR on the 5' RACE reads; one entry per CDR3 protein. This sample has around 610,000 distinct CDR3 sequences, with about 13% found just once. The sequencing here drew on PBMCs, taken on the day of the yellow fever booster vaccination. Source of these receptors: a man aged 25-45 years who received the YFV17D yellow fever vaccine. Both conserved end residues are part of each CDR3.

CDR3 protein: CASTRRPAGPNSPLHF; CDR3 length: 16; J gene: TRBJ1-6; V gene: TRBV28
CDR3 protein: CSARVTGRETQYF; CDR3 length: 13; J gene: TRBJ2-5; V gene: TRBV20-1
CDR3 protein: CASRLPQGNEQYF; CDR3 length: 13; J gene: TRBJ2-7; V gene: TRBV28
CDR3 protein: CASSSGAGGQETQYF; CDR3 length: 15; J gene: TRBJ2-5; V gene: TRBV7-6
CDR3 protein: CASSRTPGLAGVREQFF; CDR3 length: 17; J gene: TRBJ2-1; V gene: TRBV7-2
CDR3 protein: CASSYSRERTYEQYF; CDR3 length: 15; J gene: TRBJ2-7; V gene: TRBV6-5
CDR3 protein: CSARGSFRQSLNYGYTF; CDR3 length: 17; J gene: TRBJ1-2; V gene: TRBV20-1
CDR3 protein: CSVGGGDFKPYNEQFF; CDR3 length: 16; J gene: TRBJ2-1; V gene: TRBV29-1
CDR3 protein: CASSIPGNSGANVLTF; CDR3 length: 16; J gene: TRBJ2-6; V gene: TRBV19
CDR3 protein: CASSLLAGANTRNEQFF; CDR3 length: 17; J gene: TRBJ2-1; V gene: TRBV5-1
CDR3 protein: CVSSLTGVGETQYF; CDR3 length: 14; J gene: TRBJ2-5; V gene: TRBV7-9
CDR3 protein: CSAGATLNTDTQYF; CDR3 length: 14; J gene: TRBJ2-3; V gene: TRBV20-1
CDR3 protein: CASSLAAETQYF; CDR3 length: 12; J gene: TRBJ2-5; V gene: TRBV7-9
CDR3 protein: CASSEGYGDTQYF; CDR3 length: 13; J gene: TRBJ2-3; V gene: TRBV2
CDR3 protein: CASSLSSTNTGELFF; CDR3 length: 15; J gene: TRBJ2-2; V gene: TRBV27
CDR3 protein: CASSLGLPVKYF; CDR3 length: 12; J gene: TRBJ2-3; V gene: TRBV11-2
CDR3 protein: CASSLAQSGSSYNEQFF; CDR3 length: 17; J gene: TRBJ2-1; V gene: TRBV7-2
CDR3 protein: CASSPGLGDYEQYF; CDR3 length: 14; J gene: TRBJ2-7; V gene: TRBV7-2
CDR3 protein: CASRRTGLAYNEQFF; CDR3 length: 15; J gene: TRBJ2-1; V gene: TRBV6-1
CDR3 protein: CASSWVLAKNIQYF; CDR3 length: 14; J gene: TRBJ2-4; V gene: TRBV5-6
CDR3 protein: CASSQDRQGYEKLFF; CDR3 length: 15; J gene: TRBJ1-4; V gene: TRBV4-2
CDR3 protein: CASSHWDNTNYGYTF; CDR3 length: 15; J gene: TRBJ1-2; V gene: TRBV3-1
CDR3 protein: CASSWGTSSQETQYF; CDR3 length: 15; J gene: TRBJ2-5; V gene: TRBV7-9
CDR3 protein: CAWSLLSGQPQHF; CDR3 length: 13; J gene: TRBJ1-5; V gene: TRBV30
CDR3 protein: CASSYAGTGYHEQYF; CDR3 length: 15; J gene: TRBJ2-7; V gene: TRBV5-6
CDR3 protein: CASSYDSSYNEQFF; CDR3 length: 14; J gene: TRBJ2-1; V gene: TRBV6-5
CDR3 protein: CSAPVTQRGDTQYF; CDR3 length: 14; J gene: TRBJ2-3; V gene: TRBV20-1
CDR3 protein: CASSLQVAGGGTGELFF; CDR3 length: 17; J gene: TRBJ2-2; V gene: TRBV5-6
CDR3 protein: CASSQLADSTYEQYF; CDR3 length: 15; J gene: TRBJ2-7; V gene: TRBV4-2
CDR3 protein: CSASGGIYGYTF; CDR3 length: 12; J gene: TRBJ1-2; V gene: TRBV20-1
CDR3 protein: CASSWEGTNYGYTF; CDR3 length: 14; J gene: TRBJ1-2; V gene: TRBV5-4
CDR3 protein: CASSFGREGNNEQFF; CDR3 length: 15; J gene: TRBJ2-1; V gene: TRBV5-6
CDR3 protein: CASSGRDSTYEQYF; CDR3 length: 14; J gene: TRBJ2-7; V gene: TRBV9
CDR3 protein: CASSSNSLAPGELFF; CDR3 length: 15; J gene: TRBJ2-2; V gene: TRBV12-3/TRBV12-4
CDR3 protein: CTSSLARGTTDTQYF; CDR3 length: 15; J gene: TRBJ2-3; V gene: TRBV7-8
CDR3 protein: CASSQEYGLSEQYF; CDR3 length: 14; J gene: TRBJ2-7; V gene: TRBV3-1
CDR3 protein: CASSQEAFQETQYF; CDR3 length: 14; J gene: TRBJ2-5; V gene: TRBV3-1
CDR3 protein: CASSRETYGYTF; CDR3 length: 12; J gene: TRBJ1-2; V gene: TRBV7-9
CDR3 protein: CSARVGANQPQHF; CDR3 length: 13; J gene: TRBJ1-5; V gene: TRBV20-1
CDR3 protein: CAIRPGTAHEQYF; CDR3 length: 13; J gene: TRBJ2-7; V gene: TRBV10-3
CDR3 protein: CASRSWTGYEQYF; CDR3 length: 13; J gene: TRBJ2-7; V gene: TRBV6-5
CDR3 protein: CSARAYYNEQFF; CDR3 length: 12; J gene: TRBJ2-1; V gene: TRBV20-1
CDR3 protein: CASSLDSGRMKGEQYF; CDR3 length: 16; J gene: TRBJ2-7; V gene: TRBV27
CDR3 protein: CASSSLAGSNQPQHF; CDR3 length: 15; J gene: TRBJ1-5; V gene: TRBV28
CDR3 protein: CASSYRGTSYEQYF; CDR3 length: 14; J gene: TRBJ2-7; V gene: TRBV4-2
CDR3 protein: CASSVDTDTQYF; CDR3 length: 12; J gene: TRBJ2-3; V gene: TRBV9
CDR3 protein: CASSLGGGSYNEQIF; CDR3 length: 15; J gene: TRBJ2-1; V gene: TRBV11-3
CDR3 protein: CSVATGGPYEQYF; CDR3 length: 13; J gene: TRBJ2-7; V gene: TRBV29-1
CDR3 protein: CASSLLGEDEQFF; CDR3 length: 13; J gene: TRBJ2-1; V gene: TRBV7-9
CDR3 protein: CASSEADRRNTEAFF; CDR3 length: 15; J gene: TRBJ1-1; V gene: TRBV6-1
CDR3 protein: CASSPSQGSYTF; CDR3 length: 12; J gene: TRBJ1-2; V gene: TRBV12-3/TRBV12-4
CDR3 protein: CSAGRGQGIAYEQYF; CDR3 length: 15; J gene: TRBJ2-7; V gene: TRBV20-1